This T cell receptor beta chain stems from a study of beta chain features in type 1 diabetes. Overall study findings and caveats: In all four CD4+ subsets, TCRB CDR3 length was significantly, moderately reduced in type 1 diabetes. The naive, central memory and Treg TCRB repertoires of patients appeared to be more similar to one another than those of healthy donors. Patients with type 1 diabetes carried fewer insertions and had more deletions at their VDJ junctions.

A word on this clone: Antigen: not known.

The isolated RNA, all of it, was reverse transcribed, so expressed TCRB transcripts were what got sequenced. Clones were sequenced by immunoSEQ multiplex PCR, and TCRdb holds only the in-frame ones, with some missing. The sample holds about 740,000 clones, around 15% seen once. The TCR sequence derives from a man aged 18 to 35 with type 1 diabetes. The sample was naive CD4+ T cells from blood.

The CDR3 region is CAITTGLADTGELFF. The CDR3 DNA reads as TGTGCCATCACCACGGGACTAGCTGACACCGGGGAGCTGTTTTTT. V and J are TRBV10-3 and TRBJ2-2; TRBD2 aligns across 9 bases. The CDR3 sequence is 15 residues long. V was clipped by 7 bases and J by 3 bases; unmatched bases: 6. Germline CDR1 reads ENHRY; CDR2 reads SYGVKD.